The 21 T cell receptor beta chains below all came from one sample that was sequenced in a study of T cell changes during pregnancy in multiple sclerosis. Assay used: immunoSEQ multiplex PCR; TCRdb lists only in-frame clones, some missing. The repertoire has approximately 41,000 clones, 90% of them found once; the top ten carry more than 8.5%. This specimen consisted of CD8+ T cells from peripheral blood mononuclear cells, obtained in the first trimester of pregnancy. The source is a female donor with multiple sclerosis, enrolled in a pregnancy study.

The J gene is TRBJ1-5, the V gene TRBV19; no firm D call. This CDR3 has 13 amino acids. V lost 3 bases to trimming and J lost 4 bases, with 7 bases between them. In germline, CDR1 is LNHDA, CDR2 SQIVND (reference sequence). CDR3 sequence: CASSMGRNQPQHF. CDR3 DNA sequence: TGTGCCAGTAGTATGGGCAGGAATCAGCCCCAGCATTTT.

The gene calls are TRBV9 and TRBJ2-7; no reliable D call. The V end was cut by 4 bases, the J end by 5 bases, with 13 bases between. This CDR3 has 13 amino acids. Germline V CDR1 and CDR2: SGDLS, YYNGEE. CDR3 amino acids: CASSPNAPDEQYF. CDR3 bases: TGTGCCAGCAGCCCTAACGCCCCGGACGAGCAGTACTTC.

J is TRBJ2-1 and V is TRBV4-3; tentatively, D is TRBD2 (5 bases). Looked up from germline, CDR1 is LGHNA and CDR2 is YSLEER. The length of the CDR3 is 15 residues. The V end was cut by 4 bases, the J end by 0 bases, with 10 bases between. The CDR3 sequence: CASSPDSPSYNEQFF. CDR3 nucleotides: TGCGCCAGCAGCCCGGACTCCCCCTCCTACAATGAGCAGTTCTTC.

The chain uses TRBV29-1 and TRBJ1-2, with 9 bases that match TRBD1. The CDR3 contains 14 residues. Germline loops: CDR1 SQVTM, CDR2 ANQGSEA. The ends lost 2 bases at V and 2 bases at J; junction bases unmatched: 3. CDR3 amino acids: CSVETGGFNYGYTF. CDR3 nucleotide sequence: TGCAGCGTTGAAACAGGGGGCTTCAACTATGGCTACACCTTC.

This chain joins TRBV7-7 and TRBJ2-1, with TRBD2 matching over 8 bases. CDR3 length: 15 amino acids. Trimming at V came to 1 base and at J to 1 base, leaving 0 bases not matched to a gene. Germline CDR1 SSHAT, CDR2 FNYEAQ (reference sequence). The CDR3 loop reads CASSLGGGSYNEQFF. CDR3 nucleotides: TGTGCCAGCAGCTTAGGCGGGGGGTCCTACAATGAGCAGTTCTTC.

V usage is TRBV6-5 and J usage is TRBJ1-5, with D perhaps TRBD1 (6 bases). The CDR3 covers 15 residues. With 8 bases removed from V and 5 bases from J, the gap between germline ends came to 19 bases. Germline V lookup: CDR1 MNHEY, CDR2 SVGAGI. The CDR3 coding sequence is TGTGCCAGCGGGCTCGGGGGGGGCCCCTATCAGCCCCAGCATTTT. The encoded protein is CASGLGGGPYQPQHF.

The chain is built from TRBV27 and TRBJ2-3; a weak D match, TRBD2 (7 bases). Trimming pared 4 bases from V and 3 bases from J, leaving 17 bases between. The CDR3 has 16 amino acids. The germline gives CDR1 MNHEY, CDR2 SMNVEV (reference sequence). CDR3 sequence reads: CASSSKGGLRTDTQYF. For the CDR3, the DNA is TGTGCCAGCAGTTCAAAGGGGGGACTAAGGACAGATACGCAGTATTTT.

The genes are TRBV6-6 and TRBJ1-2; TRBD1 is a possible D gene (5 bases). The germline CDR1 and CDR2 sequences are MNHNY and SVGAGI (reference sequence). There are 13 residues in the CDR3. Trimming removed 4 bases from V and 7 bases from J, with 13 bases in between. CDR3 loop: CASSSSQGGGYTF. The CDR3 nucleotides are TGTGCCAGCAGTTCATCTCAGGGTGGTGGCTACACCTTC.

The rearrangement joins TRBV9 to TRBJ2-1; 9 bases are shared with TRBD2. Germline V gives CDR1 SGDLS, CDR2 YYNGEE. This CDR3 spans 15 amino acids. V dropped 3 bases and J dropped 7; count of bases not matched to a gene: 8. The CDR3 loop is CASSGGLAVLNEQFF. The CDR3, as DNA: TGTGCCAGCAGCGGGGGACTAGCCGTACTAAATGAGCAGTTCTTC.

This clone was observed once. This CDR3 reads CASSLVSSGATDTQYF. The CDR3 DNA reads TGTGCCAGCAGCTTAGTGTCTAGCGGGGCCACAGATACGCAGTATTTT. The rearrangement links TRBV11-3 to TRBJ2-3, with 9 bases matching TRBD2. Trimming removed 1 base from V and 2 bases from J; junction bases left unmatched: 4. The CDR3 is 16 residues long. Germline lookup yields CDR1 SGHNT and CDR2 YENEEA.

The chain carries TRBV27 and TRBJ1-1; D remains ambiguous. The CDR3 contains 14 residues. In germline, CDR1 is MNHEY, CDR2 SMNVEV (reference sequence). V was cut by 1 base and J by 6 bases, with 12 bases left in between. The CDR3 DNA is TGTGCCAGCAGTTTATATGGAGGGAAATCTGAAGCTTTCTTT. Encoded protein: CASSLYGGKSEAFF.

For the CDR3, the DNA is TGTGCCAGCAGTCACAGGAACACTGAAGCTTTCTTT. Translated, it gives CASSHRNTEAFF. This chain joins TRBV6-5 and TRBJ1-1; D remains ambiguous. Per the germline V gene, CDR1 is MNHEY and CDR2 is SVGAGI. The V and J ends lost 5 bases and 1 base respectively, with 5 bases between them. The CDR3 is made up of 12 amino acids.

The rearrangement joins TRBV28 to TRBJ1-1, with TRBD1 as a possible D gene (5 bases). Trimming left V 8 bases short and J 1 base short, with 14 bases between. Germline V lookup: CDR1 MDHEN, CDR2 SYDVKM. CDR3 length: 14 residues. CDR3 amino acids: CASLLLTENTEAFF. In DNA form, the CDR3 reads TGTGCCAGCCTCCTATTGACAGAGAACACTGAAGCTTTCTTT.

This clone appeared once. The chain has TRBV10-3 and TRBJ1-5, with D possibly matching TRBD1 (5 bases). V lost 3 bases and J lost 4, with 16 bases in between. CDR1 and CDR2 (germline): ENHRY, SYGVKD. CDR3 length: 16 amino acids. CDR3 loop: CAISDPRSGGNQPQHF. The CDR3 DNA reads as TGTGCCATCAGTGACCCCAGGTCGGGGGGTAATCAGCCCCAGCATTTT.

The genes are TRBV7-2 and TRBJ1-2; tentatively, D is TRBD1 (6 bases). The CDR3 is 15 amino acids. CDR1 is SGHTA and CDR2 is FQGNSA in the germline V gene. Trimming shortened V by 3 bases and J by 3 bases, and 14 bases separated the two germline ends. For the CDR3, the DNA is TGTGCCAGCAGCTTTAATCCGGACAGTTACTATGGCTACACCTTC. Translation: CASSFNPDSYYGYTF.

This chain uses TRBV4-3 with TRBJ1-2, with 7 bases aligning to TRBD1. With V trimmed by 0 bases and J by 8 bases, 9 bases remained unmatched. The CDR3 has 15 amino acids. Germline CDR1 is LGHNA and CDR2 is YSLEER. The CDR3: CASSQDVGQGEGYTF. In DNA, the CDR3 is TGCGCCAGCAGCCAAGATGTGGGGCAGGGGGAAGGCTACACCTTC.

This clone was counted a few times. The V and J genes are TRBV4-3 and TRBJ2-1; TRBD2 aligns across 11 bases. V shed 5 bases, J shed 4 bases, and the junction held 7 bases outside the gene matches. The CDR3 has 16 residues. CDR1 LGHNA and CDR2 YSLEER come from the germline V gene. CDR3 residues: CASSLSTSGDYNEQFF. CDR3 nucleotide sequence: TGCGCCAGCAGCTTATCGACTAGCGGGGATTACAATGAGCAGTTCTTC.

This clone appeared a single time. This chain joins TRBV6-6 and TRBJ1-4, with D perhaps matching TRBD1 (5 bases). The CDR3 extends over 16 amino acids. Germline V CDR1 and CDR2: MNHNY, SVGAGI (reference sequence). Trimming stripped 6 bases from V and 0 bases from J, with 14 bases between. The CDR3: CASRGQVTATNEKLFF. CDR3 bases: TGTGCCAGCAGGGGCCAGGTGACAGCAACTAATGAAAAACTGTTTTTT.

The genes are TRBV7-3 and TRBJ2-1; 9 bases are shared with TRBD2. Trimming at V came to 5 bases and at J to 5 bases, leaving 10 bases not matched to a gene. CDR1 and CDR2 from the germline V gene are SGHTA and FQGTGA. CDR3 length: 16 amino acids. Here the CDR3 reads CASSLAGGLTNNEQFF. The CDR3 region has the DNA TGTGCCAGCAGCCTTGCGGGGGGGCTGACAAACAATGAGCAGTTCTTC.

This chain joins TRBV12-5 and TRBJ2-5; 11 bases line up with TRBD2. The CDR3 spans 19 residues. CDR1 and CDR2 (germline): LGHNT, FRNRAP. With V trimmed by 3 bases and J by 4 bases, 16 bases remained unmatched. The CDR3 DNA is TGTGCTAGTGGTTTAGGGCTAGCGGGAGGTCCAGGGTTTCGAGAGACCCAGTACTTC. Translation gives CASGLGLAGGPGFRETQYF.

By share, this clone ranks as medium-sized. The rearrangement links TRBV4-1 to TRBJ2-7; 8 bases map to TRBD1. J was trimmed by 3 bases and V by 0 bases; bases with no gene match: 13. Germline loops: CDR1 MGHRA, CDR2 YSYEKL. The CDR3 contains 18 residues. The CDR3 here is CASSQDPGSGGFVYEQYF. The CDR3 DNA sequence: TGCGCCAGCAGCCAAGACCCAGGGTCAGGGGGCTTCGTCTACGAGCAGTACTTC.